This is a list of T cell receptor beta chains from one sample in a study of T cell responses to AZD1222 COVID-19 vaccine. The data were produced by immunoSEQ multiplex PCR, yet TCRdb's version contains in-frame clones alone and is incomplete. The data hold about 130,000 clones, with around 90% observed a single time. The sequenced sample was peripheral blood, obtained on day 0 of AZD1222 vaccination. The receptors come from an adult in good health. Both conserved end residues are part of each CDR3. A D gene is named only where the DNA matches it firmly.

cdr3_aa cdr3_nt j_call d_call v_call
CASSPAGLSSYEQYF TGTGCCAGCTCACCGGCGGGGCTATCCTCCTACGAGCAGTACTTC TRBJ2-7 NA TRBV18
CASSPDRNSPLHF TGTGCCAGCAGCCCTGACAGGAATTCACCCCTCCACTTT TRBJ1-6 NA TRBV7-2
CASSLDNGPQRGYTF TGTGCCAGCAGCTTAGACAACGGGCCTCAGCGGGGCTACACCTTC TRBJ1-2 NA TRBV11-2
CATLASGGAAQQYF TGTGCCACTCTGGCTAGCGGGGGCGCGGCCCAGCAGTACTTC TRBJ2-7 TRBD2 TRBV6-6
CASSAGGRASYEQYF TGTGCCAGCAGCGCCGGGGGCAGGGCCTCCTACGAGCAGTACTTC TRBJ2-7 NA TRBV7-4
CASSYSEISYEQYF TGTGCCAGCAGTTACTCCGAAATTTCCTACGAGCAGTACTTC TRBJ2-7 NA TRBV6-5
CASSSRDFPTNEQYF TGTGCCAGCAGCTCTCGGGACTTCCCGACTAACGAGCAGTACTTC TRBJ2-7 NA TRBV7-9
CASSFRDRATEAFF TGCGCCAGCAGCTTTCGGGACAGGGCCACTGAAGCTTTCTTT TRBJ1-1 TRBD1 TRBV5-1
CASSYSKSESSYEQYF TGTGCCAGCAGTTACTCGAAGTCAGAGAGCTCCTACGAGCAGTACTTC TRBJ2-7 NA TRBV6-5
CATSRVRQGAGNTIYF TGTGCCACCAGCAGAGTTCGGCAGGGGGCGGGAAACACCATATATTTT TRBJ1-3 TRBD1 TRBV15